The clone carrying this T cell receptor (beta chain) was found a few times. Its antigen is undetermined. One entry per CDR3 protein, called by TCRdb with MiXCR from the reads. The sample holds about 740,000 distinct CDR3 sequences, approximately 40% seen once. This entry belongs to a study of T cell repertoires in cytomegalovirus infection. Study-level information: Public TCR beta signatures provided an indication of both CMV infection and a matching HLA type. General observations from the study: The cumulative frequency of public TCR beta families identified carriers of CMV plus the relevant HLA.

Trimming at V came to 2 bases and at J to 4 bases, leaving 9 bases not matched to a gene. The CDR3 is 16 amino acids. Sequencing used PBMCs. This TCR was sampled from a human donor in good health (CMV status not recorded). Some clones in this sample may be carry-over from other donors' samples. The chain has TRBV12-3 or TRBV12-4 and TRBJ2-3; 7 bases match TRBD1. This CDR3 is CASSLTKGAYPDTQYF. DNA of the CDR3: TGTGCCAGCAGTTTAACGAAGGGGGCATATCCAGATACGCAGTATTTT.